These T cell receptor beta chains were read from a single sample in a study of T cell clones after liver transplantation. Sequencing used immunoSEQ multiplex PCR; TCRdb keeps in-frame clones, though not all of them. The sample has 75,000 to 95,000 clones, roughly 84% seen once. Specimen: CD4+ T cells from blood, collected around 50 months after liver transplant. These receptors came from a human patient who received a liver transplant. Some T cells may trace back to the graft donor. Each CDR3 is given with its conserved first and last residue. Fields, in order: D gene, clone size, V gene, J gene, CDR3 protein, CDR3 DNA. A D gene is named only where the DNA matches it firmly. Size is stated for part of the rows, as once, few or many counts, or as a class when the clone is expanded.

>-|-|TRBV18|TRBJ2-3
CASSQQSGDTQYF
TGTGCCAGCTCACAACAGTCTGGAGATACGCAGTATTTT
>TRBD1|once|TRBV9|TRBJ2-5
CASSAVDRGETQYF
TGTGCCAGCAGCGCCGTAGACAGGGGAGAGACCCAGTACTTC
>TRBD1|-|TRBV28|TRBJ2-7
CASTPTGQGAHEQYF
TGTGCCAGCACACCGACGGGACAGGGGGCCCACGAGCAGTACTTC
>TRBD2|once|TRBV5-1|TRBJ2-3
CASSLVLAGGGDTQYF
TGCGCCAGCAGCTTGGTTTTAGCGGGGGGCGGAGATACGCAGTATTTT
>TRBD1|-|TRBV12-5|TRBJ2-2
CASGFFGQGNTGELFF
TGTGCTAGTGGTTTTTTTGGACAGGGGAACACCGGGGAGCTGTTTTTT
>TRBD1|-|TRBV4-1|TRBJ1-1
CASRLGTGNTEAFF
TGCGCCAGCAGGCTAGGGACAGGGAACACTGAAGCTTTCTTT
>-|-|TRBV6-4|TRBJ1-1
CATTRCRTEAFF
TGTGCCACAACGCGGTGCCGCACTGAAGCTTTCTTT
>-|medium-sized|TRBV7-2|TRBJ2-5
CASSWDSSGETQYF
TGTGCCAGCAGCTGGGACTCCTCCGGGGAGACCCAGTACTTC
>TRBD2|-|TRBV19|TRBJ2-1
CASSTEAGGPGEQFF
TGTGCCAGTAGTACCGAAGCGGGGGGGCCGGGTGAGCAGTTCTTC
>-|-|TRBV7-2|TRBJ1-4
CASSFGSGGTNEKLFF
TGTGCCAGCAGCTTTGGGTCCGGAGGAACTAATGAAAAACTGTTTTTT
>TRBD2|-|TRBV9|TRBJ2-7
CASSVAPSGGLSEQYF
TGTGCCAGCAGCGTAGCGCCTAGCGGGGGCTTATCTGAGCAGTACTTC
>-|-|TRBV19|TRBJ1-1
CASSRGGAEAFF
TGTGCCAGCTCAAGGGGTGGGGCTGAAGCTTTCTTT
>TRBD2|once|TRBV7-2|TRBJ2-2
CASSTGLAANTGELFF
TGTGCCAGCAGCACCGGACTAGCAGCGAACACCGGGGAGCTGTTTTTT
>-|-|TRBV29-1|TRBJ1-1
CSVGGLGTEAFF
TGCAGCGTTGGGGGCCTGGGCACTGAAGCTTTCTTT
>-|-|TRBV7-8|TRBJ1-3
CASSLASGESRRNTIYF
TGTGCCAGCAGCTTAGCTTCCGGGGAGAGCCGAAGAAACACCATATATTTT
>TRBD1|-|TRBV2|TRBJ1-1
CASTERGLGTEAFF
TGTGCCAGCACCGAGAGGGGGCTGGGCACTGAAGCTTTCTTT